One sample yielded the 27 T cell receptor beta chains listed below, sequenced in a study of blood T cell repertoires in COVID-19. Some clones are missing from TCRdb's copy, which holds only in-frame ones; the method was immunoSEQ multiplex PCR. The table lists roughly 100,000 clones, 75% to 85% of them singletons. Sequenced material: peripheral blood. These receptors were taken from a man in his 60s with acute or convalescent COVID-19.

The J gene is TRBJ1-2, the V gene TRBV6-5; D not resolved. The CDR3 spans 14 residues. The ends were cut back, 6 bases at V and 7 bases at J, with 18 bases in the middle. Germline lookup yields CDR1 MNHEY and CDR2 SVGAGI. In nucleotides, the CDR3 is TGTGCCAGCAGCCCGGGATTCATCACCGGTGGCTACACCTTC. Protein: CASSPGFITGGYTF.

V gene TRBV29-1 combines with J gene TRBJ2-3; 10 nucleotides line up with TRBD2. CDR1 SQVTM and CDR2 ANQGSEA come from the germline V gene. V shed 7 bases and J 0 bases; nucleotides not matched to a gene: 7. This CDR3 contains 15 residues. CDR3 in DNA: TGCAGCGCCTCTGGACTAGCGGAGAGCACAGATACGCAGTATTTT. Translation gives CSASGLAESTDTQYF.

V and J are TRBV11-3 and TRBJ2-1; D gene ambiguous. The V end lost 2 bases, the J end lost 10 bases, and 6 bases lay between the germline ends. The length of the CDR3 is 11 residues. Per the germline V gene, CDR1 is SGHNT and CDR2 is YENEEA. Here the CDR3 reads CASSLNREQFF. The CDR3 DNA is TGTGCCAGCAGCTTAAACAGAGAGCAGTTCTTC.

The rearrangement joins TRBV10-1 to TRBJ2-7, with D unclear. This CDR3 has 13 amino acids. Germline V gives CDR1 WNHNN, CDR2 SYGVQD (reference sequence). Trimming pared 4 bases from V and 0 bases from J, leaving 7 bases between. The CDR3 DNA sequence: TGCGCCAGCAGTGTTCGCGGCTCCTACGAGCAGTACTTC. As protein: CASSVRGSYEQYF.

This rearrangement joins TRBV5-8 to TRBJ1-4; D is unclear. The germline V gene has CDR1 SGHTS and CDR2 YDEGEE. This CDR3 comprises 15 residues. Trimming shortened V by 4 bases and J by 5 bases, and 15 bases separated the two germline ends. CDR3 sequence reads: CASSQTGVQNEKLFF. The CDR3 coding sequence is TGTGCCAGCAGCCAGACCGGGGTCCAGAATGAAAAACTGTTTTTT.

This clone showed up just a few times. The chain links TRBV29-1 to TRBJ1-2; D call uncertain. V was shortened by 3 bases and J by 8 bases, with 13 bases between the two germline ends. The germline V gene encodes CDR1 SQVTM and CDR2 ANQGSEA. The CDR3 has 12 residues. The CDR3 loop is CSVETSPRGYTF. CDR3 in DNA: TGCAGCGTTGAGACCTCGCCGCGGGGCTACACCTTC.

The sample holds a few counts of this clone. The genes are TRBV5-1 and TRBJ2-7, with 8 positions matching TRBD1. V lost 4 bases, J lost 3 bases, and 12 bases stayed unmatched. Germline assignment: CDR1 SGHRS and CDR2 YFSETQ. The CDR3 sequence is 16 residues long. CDR3 coding DNA: TGCGCCAGCAGCCTTCGGCCAGGGGGCTGGTACTACGAGCAGTACTTC. It codes for CASSLRPGGWYYEQYF.

V and J are TRBV6-4 and TRBJ2-1, with 13 bases identical to TRBD2. Germline V lookup: CDR1 MRHNA, CDR2 SNTAGT. J was trimmed by 10 bases and V by 3 bases; bases with no gene match: 9. This CDR3 comprises 16 residues. In nucleotides, the CDR3 is TGTGCCAGCAGTGAGTCAGGGACTAGCGGGATCCGGGAGCAGTTCTTC. Translated, it gives CASSESGTSGIREQFF.

CDR3 region: CASSEWGEDEQYV. The CDR3 bases are TGTGCCAGCAGTGAATGGGGGGAAGACGAGCAGTACGTC. This rearrangement joins TRBV6-1 to TRBJ2-7, with D perhaps matching TRBD2 (6 bases). V was cut by 2 bases and J by 5 bases, with 10 bases left in between. The CDR3 has 13 amino acids. From germline, CDR1 is MNHNS and CDR2 SASEGT.

The chain is built from TRBV19 and TRBJ1-1; D is uncertain. Germline V lookup: CDR1 LNHDA, CDR2 SQIVND (reference sequence). This CDR3 has 12 amino acids. Between the trimmed V and J ends, which lost 10 bases and 1 base, there was a span of 10 bases. The CDR3 protein is CATERANTEAFF. Here the CDR3 DNA reads TGTGCCACAGAGAGGGCGAACACTGAAGCTTTCTTT.

This chain uses TRBV18 with TRBJ1-4, with TRBD1 matching 7 bases. From germline, CDR1 is KGHSH and CDR2 LQKENI. This CDR3 region has 15 residues. After removal of 0 bases from V and 8 bases from J, the junction contained 6 bases not matched to a gene. CDR3 DNA sequence: TGTGCCAGCTCACCACCTCGGACAGGTGACGAAAAACTGTTTTTT. Protein sequence: CASSPPRTGDEKLFF.

The chain is built from TRBV7-2 and TRBJ1-2; D call uncertain. This CDR3 contains 15 residues. Germline V gene data show CDR1 as SGHTA and CDR2 as FQGNSA. The V and J ends lost 4 bases and 4 bases respectively, with 16 bases between them. The CDR3 coding sequence is TGTGCCAGCAGCTCCGGGAGATCACTTATCTATGGCTACACCTTC. Its translation: CASSSGRSLIYGYTF.

The J gene is TRBJ2-2, the V gene TRBV7-2; D remains unclear. Trimming shortened V by 1 base and J by 4 bases, and 10 bases separated the two germline ends. The CDR3 covers 15 residues. Germline V gene data show CDR1 as SGHTA and CDR2 as FQGNSA. DNA of the CDR3: TGTGCCAGCAGCTTAGAATCCAGAACCACCGGGGAGCTGTTTTTT. This gives the protein CASSLESRTTGELFF.

V is TRBV5-1 and J is TRBJ2-1; the match to TRBD2 covers 13 bases. The V gene end was trimmed by 4 bases and the J gene end by 7 bases; junction bases not matched to a gene: 5. CDR3 length equals 15 residues. Germline V gene sequence: CDR1 SGHRS, CDR2 YFSETQ. CDR3 sequence: CASSRGLAGENEQFF. CDR3 DNA: TGCGCCAGCAGCAGAGGACTAGCGGGGGAAAATGAGCAGTTCTTC.

CDR3 sequence reads: CASSPSGTNSYEQYF. CDR3 bases: TGTGCCAGCTCACCCTCCGGGACAAATTCCTACGAGCAGTACTTC. The V and J genes are TRBV18 and TRBJ2-7, with D tentatively TRBD1 (6 bases). Germline V gene sequence: CDR1 KGHSH, CDR2 LQKENI. This CDR3 is built from 15 residues. Deletions cut 3 bases from V and 1 base from J, with 13 bases between.

This chain joins TRBV2 and TRBJ2-7, with 7 bases lining up with TRBD1. Germline V gene lookup returns CDR1 SNHLY and CDR2 FYNNEI. J was trimmed by 9 bases and V by 6 bases; bases with no gene match: 8. The CDR3 has 12 residues. The CDR3 nucleotides read TGTGCCAGCAGGCAACACAGGGGCGGGCAGTACTTC. It codes for CASRQHRGGQYF.

The chain employs TRBV2 and TRBJ1-1; D not certain. Germline V gives CDR1 SNHLY, CDR2 FYNNEI. This CDR3 is built from 14 residues. Trimming took 4 bases from V and 3 from J, leaving 12 bases between them. CDR3 coding DNA: TGTGCCAGCAGTGTTGGAGTGGAGTACACTGAAGCTTTCTTT. It encodes CASSVGVEYTEAFF. Filled out from reference TRBV2 and TRBJ1-1, the complete variable domain reads EPEVTQTPSHQVTQMGQEVILRCVPISNHLYFYWYRQILGQKVEFLVSFYNNEISEKSEIFDDQFSVERPDGSNFTLKIRSTKLEDSAMYFCASSVGVEYTEAFFGQGTRLTVV.

The chain combines TRBV6-2 or TRBV6-3 with TRBJ2-3, with a tentative D call TRBD1 (6 bases). This CDR3 has 16 amino acids. V shed 4 bases and J shed 5 bases, with 19 bases lying between them. From germline, CDR1 is MNHEY and CDR2 SVGEGT. CDR3 coding DNA: TGTGCCAGCAGTTCGGCTACAACAGGGTCCGGAGATACGCAGTATTTT. Its translation: CASSSATTGSGDTQYF.

Comments on this clone: The junction shows a germline mismatch at one end, possibly a read error. The chain joins TRBV6-5 to TRBJ2-3; TRBD2 aligns across 7 bases. Germline V lookup: CDR1 MNHEY, CDR2 SVGAGI. The CDR3 contains 12 residues. CDR3 DNA sequence: TGTGCCAGCAGGACGGGACTAAATGGTTCGGGTTTT. The encoded protein is CASRTGLNGSGF.

V and J are TRBV27 and TRBJ1-1; the D is unclear. This CDR3 is built from 12 residues. Trimming removed 0 bases at V and 8 bases at J, with 7 bases between. Germline V gene data show CDR1 as MNHEY and CDR2 as SMNVEV (reference sequence). Written as DNA, the CDR3 is TGTGCCAGCAGTTTATCCGGCAGGGAAGCTTTCTTT. Amino acid sequence: CASSLSGREAFF.

Comment on this clone: The sample has other DNA sequences that encode this CDR3 too. The V call is TRBV5-1, the J call TRBJ2-2; TRBD1 aligns across 8 bases. CDR1 and CDR2 (germline): SGHRS, YFSETQ. The CDR3 totals 15 residues. V lost 2 bases and J lost 4; bases outside the gene matches: 4. The CDR3 sequence is CASSFGQGATGELFF. The CDR3 nucleotides read TGCGCCAGCAGCTTCGGACAGGGTGCCACCGGGGAGCTGTTTTTT.

This chain uses TRBV6-5 with TRBJ2-7; weak D call: TRBD1 (5 bases). V lost 5 bases to trimming and J lost 2 bases, with 13 bases between them. Germline-derived CDR1 and CDR2 are MNHEY and SVGAGI. The CDR3 contains 14 residues. CDR3 DNA sequence: TGTGCCAGCAGTATTTACAGGACCCCCTACGAGCAGTACGTC. Amino acids: CASSIYRTPYEQYV.

This chain links TRBV11-2 with TRBJ2-7; 11 bases align to TRBD2. Germline loops: CDR1 SGHAT, CDR2 FQNNGV. V was pared by 5 bases and J by 1 base, with 13 bases of the junction left unmatched. This CDR3 has 18 residues. The CDR3 region is CASSGYGTSGRGSYEQYV. The CDR3 bases are TGTGCCAGCAGCGGTTATGGGACTAGCGGACGAGGGTCCTACGAGCAGTACGTC.

The chain combines TRBV10-3 with TRBJ2-3, with D maybe TRBD1 (6 bases). CDR1 is ENHRY and CDR2 is SYGVKD in the germline V gene. The V end was cut by 7 bases, the J end by 4 bases, with 9 bases between. CDR3 length: 12 residues. The CDR3 here is CAIKQGPDTQYF. In DNA form, the CDR3 reads TGTGCCATCAAACAGGGCCCAGATACGCAGTATTTT.

The rearrangement joins TRBV9 to TRBJ2-7, with D perhaps matching TRBD2 (6 bases). This CDR3 region has 16 residues. V was shortened by 0 bases and J by 2 bases, with 15 bases between the two germline ends. Germline V CDR1 and CDR2: SGDLS, YYNGEE. The CDR3 region is CASSVGPGTQTYEQYF. The CDR3 nucleotides are TGTGCCAGCAGCGTAGGCCCCGGGACTCAAACCTACGAGCAGTACTTC.

The chain links TRBV30 to TRBJ1-1, with a weak D call TRBD1 (5 bases). Germline V gene sequence: CDR1 GTSNPN, CDR2 SVGIG (reference sequence). The CDR3 consists of 10 residues. The V gene lost 5 bases and the J gene lost 7 bases, with 8 bases spanning the gap. Here the CDR3 DNA reads TGTGCCTGGCGGGACTTTGAAGCTTTCTTT. This translates into CAWRDFEAFF.

CDR3 loop: CASSPNWREDFDNEQFF. DNA of the CDR3: TGTGCCAGCAGCCCTAACTGGCGGGAGGACTTCGACAATGAGCAGTTCTTC. The gene calls are TRBV5-6 and TRBJ2-1; 8 bases align to TRBD2. The V segment lost 4 bases and the J segment 5 bases; nucleotides outside the gene matches: 14. This CDR3 has 17 amino acids. The germline CDR1 and CDR2 sequences are SGHDT and YYEEEE.